Below, one T cell receptor (beta chain) is given with its context. The target antigen is unknown. This entry belongs to a study of cytomegalovirus exposure and HLA in healthy donors. In the study overall: The roughly 120 million unique TCR beta sequences, from about 180 million T cells, were found by an earlier analysis. Study results and limitations: Likely technical artifact: a cluster of highly shared sequence variants. Despite most TCR sequences being rare, some public TCRs occurred in many donors. Some TCR beta chains (roughly 160 of them) were listed as cytomegalovirus-associated.

This CDR3 has 15 residues. CDR1 and CDR2 (germline): KGHSY, FQNENV. V shed 4 bases, J shed 3 bases, and the junction held 9 bases outside the gene matches. Vbeta (60) and Jbeta (13) primers were used in the PCR. TCRdb's table, derived via immunoSEQ multiplex PCR, lists solely in-frame clones and lacks some. The table records some 180,000 clones, about nine tenths of them present only once. Sequencing was carried out using PBMCs. This rearrangement joins TRBV16 to TRBJ2-7; TRBD2 agrees at 7 bases. The source of this sequence is a boy younger than 10 in good health and CMV-seronegative. The CDR3 nucleotides are TGTGCCAGCAGCCCCTCGGCTAGCGGTGACTACGAGCAGTACTTC. Translation gives CASSPSASGDYEQYF. The full variable domain, with the rest looked up from reference TRBV16 and TRBJ2-7, is GEEVAQTPKHLVRGEGQKAKLYCAPIKGHSYVFWYQQVLKNEFKFLISFQNENVFDETGMPKERFSAKCLPNSPCSLEIQATKLEDSAVYFCASSPSASGDYEQYFGPGTRLTVT.